This TCR beta chain emerged from a study of blood T cell repertoires in COVID-19. Per germline, CDR1 MDHEN and CDR2 SYDVKM. J was trimmed by 6 bases and V by 4 bases; bases with no gene match: 3. The CDR3 is 14 residues long. Authors' processing steps: Amplification with reference gene primers provided the estimates of nucleated cell counts. The method was immunoSEQ multiplex PCR; TCRdb's version includes in-frame clones alone and lacks a portion of them. That table gives V, J and clone size, and the DNA gave D and trimming. The table lists hundreds of thousands of clones, 83% of them singletons. The receptor comes from a woman aged 30 to 39 with COVID-19, enrolled during active disease. Sequenced material: peripheral blood. The chain joins TRBV28 to TRBJ1-6; 7 bases match TRBD1. The CDR3 sequence is CASSSTGLNSPLHF. The DNA of the CDR3 is TGTGCCAGCAGTTCGACAGGGCTTAATTCACCCCTCCACTTT.